Listed below are T cell receptor beta chains from one sample, sequenced in a study of radiotherapy plus CTLA-4 blockade in lung cancer. Generated by immunoSEQ multiplex PCR, the TCRdb table keeps only in-frame clones and is missing some. Of about 49,000 clones listed, roughly 88% are singletons. The material sequenced was peripheral blood, taken from a patient treated with radiotherapy plus ipilimumab. These receptors were taken from a human donor with non-small cell lung cancer whose response to radiotherapy plus ipilimumab could not be evaluated. The CDR3 runs from the conserved cysteine through the conserved F or W. Each record gives: CDR3 DNA, CDR3 protein, V gene, CDR3 length, clone size, D gene, J gene. The D gene is left open where the match is weak. The size of a clone is reported for some rows only, either as once, few or many, or as a class for expanded clones.

CDR3 DNA: TGTGCCAGTAGTACCACCGGGGCGGGGACTGAAGCTTTCTTT; CDR3 protein: CASSTTGAGTEAFF; V gene: TRBV19; CDR3 length: 14; clone size: -; D gene: -; J gene: TRBJ1-1
CDR3 DNA: TGTGCCAGCAGCCAAGGGGCCAGGGGATCAGGAACTTCCAAAAACATTCAGTACTTC; CDR3 protein: CASSQGARGSGTSKNIQYF; V gene: TRBV5-8; CDR3 length: 19; clone size: once; D gene: -; J gene: TRBJ2-4
CDR3 DNA: TGTGCCACCAGCAGAGATAACTACCACACCGGGGAGCTGTTTTTT; CDR3 protein: CATSRDNYHTGELFF; V gene: TRBV15; CDR3 length: 15; clone size: -; D gene: -; J gene: TRBJ2-2
CDR3 DNA: TGTGCCAGCAGTTTTGCGGGTGGTAATTCACCCCTCCACTTT; CDR3 protein: CASSFAGGNSPLHF; V gene: TRBV27; CDR3 length: 14; clone size: few; D gene: -; J gene: TRBJ1-6
CDR3 DNA: TGTGCCAGTAGTACCGGGACTAGCCAACATGAGCAGTTCTTC; CDR3 protein: CASSTGTSQHEQFF; V gene: TRBV19; CDR3 length: 14; clone size: -; D gene: TRBD2; J gene: TRBJ2-1
CDR3 DNA: TGTGCCAGCAGCTTAGAGCGGGGCAATGAGCAGTTCTTC; CDR3 protein: CASSLERGNEQFF; V gene: TRBV7-2; CDR3 length: 13; clone size: few; D gene: TRBD2; J gene: TRBJ2-1
CDR3 DNA: TGCAGCGTGCCCCCCGGAGGTCAGGAGACCCAGTACTTC; CDR3 protein: CSVPPGGQETQYF; V gene: TRBV29-1; CDR3 length: 13; clone size: -; D gene: -; J gene: TRBJ2-5
CDR3 DNA: TGTGCCAGCAGCTCGACCGGGACAGGGGCTGAAAAACTGTTTTTT; CDR3 protein: CASSSTGTGAEKLFF; V gene: TRBV7-9; CDR3 length: 15; clone size: -; D gene: TRBD1; J gene: TRBJ1-4
CDR3 DNA: TGTGCCAGCAGTGTGAGCAGCAATCAGCCCCAGCATTTT; CDR3 protein: CASSVSSNQPQHF; V gene: TRBV6-1; CDR3 length: 13; clone size: -; D gene: -; J gene: TRBJ1-5
CDR3 DNA: TGTGCCAGCTCACCAATGGGGCGGGGCCCAGATACGCAGTATTTT; CDR3 protein: CASSPMGRGPDTQYF; V gene: TRBV18; CDR3 length: 15; clone size: -; D gene: -; J gene: TRBJ2-3
CDR3 DNA: TGTGCCAGCAGTTCCGGACAGGTGGGAGGTGGCTACACCTTC; CDR3 protein: CASSSGQVGGGYTF; V gene: TRBV28; CDR3 length: 14; clone size: once; D gene: TRBD1; J gene: TRBJ1-2
CDR3 DNA: TGTGCCAGCAGTTACTCTGGGACAACCAACACTGAAGCTTTCTTT; CDR3 protein: CASSYSGTTNTEAFF; V gene: TRBV6-5; CDR3 length: 15; clone size: -; D gene: -; J gene: TRBJ1-1
CDR3 DNA: TGTGCCAGCAGCTTAGCCCTCCCTAGCGGGAGGGTCTACGAGCAGTACTTC; CDR3 protein: CASSLALPSGRVYEQYF; V gene: TRBV7-6; CDR3 length: 17; clone size: -; D gene: TRBD2; J gene: TRBJ2-7
CDR3 DNA: TGCGCCAGCAGCCGTAGACAGGGCCACGAGCAGTACTTC; CDR3 protein: CASSRRQGHEQYF; V gene: TRBV5-1; CDR3 length: 13; clone size: -; D gene: TRBD1; J gene: TRBJ2-7
CDR3 DNA: TGTGCCAGCTCACCCCAGACCTACGAGCAGTACTTC; CDR3 protein: CASSPQTYEQYF; V gene: TRBV18; CDR3 length: 12; clone size: -; D gene: -; J gene: TRBJ2-7
CDR3 DNA: TGCGCCAGCAGCCCGCGGACTAGCGGGGGGGCCAGGGGAGAGACCCAGTACTTC; CDR3 protein: CASSPRTSGGARGETQYF; V gene: TRBV4-1; CDR3 length: 18; clone size: -; D gene: TRBD2; J gene: TRBJ2-5
CDR3 DNA: TGTGCCAGCAGTCCGGGACAGGGAAGGGCCATGGGGGAAAAACTGTTTTTT; CDR3 protein: CASSPGQGRAMGEKLFF; V gene: TRBV27; CDR3 length: 17; clone size: -; D gene: TRBD1; J gene: TRBJ1-4
CDR3 DNA: TGTGCCAGCAGCCCTAGTACAGGGAGATCACCCCTCCACTTT; CDR3 protein: CASSPSTGRSPLHF; V gene: TRBV7-9; CDR3 length: 14; clone size: -; D gene: -; J gene: TRBJ1-6
CDR3 DNA: TGTGCCAGTAATGACAGGGGGCGATCCGGGGCCAACGTCCTGACTTTC; CDR3 protein: CASNDRGRSGANVLTF; V gene: TRBV19; CDR3 length: 16; clone size: -; D gene: TRBD1; J gene: TRBJ2-6
CDR3 DNA: TGCGCCAGCAGCTTGGCCGGGAGGGTCGGGGGGACTGAAGCTTTCTTT; CDR3 protein: CASSLAGRVGGTEAFF; V gene: TRBV5-1; CDR3 length: 16; clone size: -; D gene: -; J gene: TRBJ1-1
CDR3 DNA: TGTGCCAGCAGCGTAGTCGGAGGGGAACCGCAGTACTTC; CDR3 protein: CASSVVGGEPQYF; V gene: TRBV7-6; CDR3 length: 13; clone size: few; D gene: -; J gene: TRBJ2-7
CDR3 DNA: TGTGCCAGTAGTTACCAGACAGGGGGAGTTCAGCCCCAGCATTTT; CDR3 protein: CASSYQTGGVQPQHF; V gene: TRBV19; CDR3 length: 15; clone size: -; D gene: TRBD1; J gene: TRBJ1-5
CDR3 DNA: TGTGCCAGCAGCTCCAGTCTTGGCGGGGGGAGCACAGATACGCAGTATTTT; CDR3 protein: CASSSSLGGGSTDTQYF; V gene: TRBV7-2; CDR3 length: 17; clone size: -; D gene: TRBD2; J gene: TRBJ2-3
CDR3 DNA: TGTGCCAGCAGTTTAGAGGCAGGGGAAGGCTATGGCTACACCTTC; CDR3 protein: CASSLEAGEGYGYTF; V gene: TRBV27; CDR3 length: 15; clone size: few; D gene: -; J gene: TRBJ1-2
CDR3 DNA: TGTGCCAGTAGTGAGGGAGGAGCGACCCAGTACTTC; CDR3 protein: CASSEGGATQYF; V gene: TRBV19; CDR3 length: 12; clone size: -; D gene: -; J gene: TRBJ2-5
CDR3 DNA: TGTGCCAGCAGCGGCGACTTGTACCAAGAGACCCAGTACTTC; CDR3 protein: CASSGDLYQETQYF; V gene: TRBV7-2; CDR3 length: 14; clone size: -; D gene: -; J gene: TRBJ2-5